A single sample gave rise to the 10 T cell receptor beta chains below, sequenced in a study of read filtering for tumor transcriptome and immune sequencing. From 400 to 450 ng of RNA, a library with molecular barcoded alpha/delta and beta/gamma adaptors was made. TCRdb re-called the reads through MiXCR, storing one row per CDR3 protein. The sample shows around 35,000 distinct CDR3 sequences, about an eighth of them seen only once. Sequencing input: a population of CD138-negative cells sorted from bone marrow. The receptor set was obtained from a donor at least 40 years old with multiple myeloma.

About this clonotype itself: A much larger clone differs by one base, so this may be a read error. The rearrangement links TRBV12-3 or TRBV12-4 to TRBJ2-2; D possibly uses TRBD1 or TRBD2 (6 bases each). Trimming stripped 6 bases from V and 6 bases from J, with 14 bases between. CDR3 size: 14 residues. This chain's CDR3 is CASRRGAGAGELFF. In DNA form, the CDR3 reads TGTGCCAGCAGGAGGGGGGCGGGCGCCGGGGAGCTGTTTTTT.

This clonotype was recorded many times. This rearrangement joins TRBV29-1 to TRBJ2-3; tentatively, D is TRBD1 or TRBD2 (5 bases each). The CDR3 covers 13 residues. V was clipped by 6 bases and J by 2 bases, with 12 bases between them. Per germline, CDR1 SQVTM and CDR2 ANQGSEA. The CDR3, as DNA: TGCAGCGTCACCAGGGACCTCACAGATACGCAGTATTTT. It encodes CSVTRDLTDTQYF.

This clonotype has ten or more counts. CDR3 DNA: TGCAGTGCCACTCCCCTAGCGAAAATCTACAATGAGCAGTTCTTC. Protein: CSATPLAKIYNEQFF. V gene TRBV20-1 combines with J gene TRBJ2-1, with a possible D match to TRBD2 (6 bases). Per the germline V gene, CDR1 is DFQATT and CDR2 is SNEGSKA (reference sequence). This CDR3 is built from 15 residues. Trimming cost V 6 bases and J 3 bases, with 18 bases left between them.

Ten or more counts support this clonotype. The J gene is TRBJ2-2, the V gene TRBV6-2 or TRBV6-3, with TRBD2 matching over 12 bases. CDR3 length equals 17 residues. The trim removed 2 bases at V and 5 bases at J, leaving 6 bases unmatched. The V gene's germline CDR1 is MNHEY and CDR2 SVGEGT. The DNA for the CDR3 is TGTGCCAGCAGTTACCCCCGACTAGCGGGAGAGACCGGGGAGCTGTTTTTT. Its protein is CASSYPRLAGETGELFF.

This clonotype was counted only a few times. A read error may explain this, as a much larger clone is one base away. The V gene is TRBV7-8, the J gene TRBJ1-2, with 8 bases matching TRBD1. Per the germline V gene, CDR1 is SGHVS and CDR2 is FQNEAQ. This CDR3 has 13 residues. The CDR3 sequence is CASTGDRGYDYTF. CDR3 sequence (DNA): TGTGCCAGCACCGGAGACAGGGGATATGACTACACCTTC. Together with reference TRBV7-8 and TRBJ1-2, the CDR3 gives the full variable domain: GAGVSQSPRYKVAKRGQDVALRCDPISGHVSLFWYQQALGQGPEFLTYFQNEAQLDKSGLPSDRFFAERPEGSVSTLKIQRTQQEDSAVYLCASTGDRGYDYTFGSGTRLTVV.

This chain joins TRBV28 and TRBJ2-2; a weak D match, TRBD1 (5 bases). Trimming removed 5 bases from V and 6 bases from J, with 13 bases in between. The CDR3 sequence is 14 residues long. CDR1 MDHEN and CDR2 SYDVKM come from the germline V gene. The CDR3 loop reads CASSPPQDAGELFF. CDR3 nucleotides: TGTGCCAGCAGTCCGCCACAGGACGCCGGGGAGCTGTTTTTT.

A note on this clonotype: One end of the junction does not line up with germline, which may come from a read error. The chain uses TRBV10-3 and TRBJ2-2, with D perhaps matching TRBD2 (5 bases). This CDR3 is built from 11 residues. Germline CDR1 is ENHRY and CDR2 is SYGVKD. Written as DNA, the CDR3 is TGTGCCATAAGAGACACCGGGGAGCTGATTTTT. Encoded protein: CAIRDTGELIF.

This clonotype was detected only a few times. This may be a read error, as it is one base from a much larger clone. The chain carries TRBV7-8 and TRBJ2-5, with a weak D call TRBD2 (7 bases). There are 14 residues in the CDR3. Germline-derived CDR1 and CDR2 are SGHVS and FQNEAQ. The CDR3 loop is CACSLGGLQETQYF. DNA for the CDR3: TGTGCCTGCAGCTTAGGGGGACTACAAGAGACCCAGTACTTC.

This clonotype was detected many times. Written as DNA, the CDR3 is TGTGCCAGCAGCCCCGGACGGAACACTGAAGCTTTCTTT. Translating it yields CASSPGRNTEAFF. The chain carries TRBV7-9 and TRBJ1-1; no firm D call. The CDR3 has 13 residues. Germline loops: CDR1 SEHNR, CDR2 FQNEAQ (reference sequence). Trimming pared 5 bases from V and 1 base from J, leaving 8 bases between. Drawing the rest from reference TRBV7-9 and TRBJ1-1, the complete variable domain is DTGVSQNPRHKITKRGQNVTFRCDPISEHNRLYWYRQTLGQGPEFLTYFQNEAQLEKSRLLSDRFSAERPKGSFSTLEIQRTEQGDSAMYLCASSPGRNTEAFFGQGTRLTVV.

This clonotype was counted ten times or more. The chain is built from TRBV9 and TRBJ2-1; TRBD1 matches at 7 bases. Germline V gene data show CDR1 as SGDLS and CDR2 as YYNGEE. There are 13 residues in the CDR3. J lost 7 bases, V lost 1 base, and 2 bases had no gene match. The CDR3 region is CASSVNRGNEQFF. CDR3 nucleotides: TGTGCCAGCAGCGTAAACAGGGGAAATGAGCAGTTCTTC. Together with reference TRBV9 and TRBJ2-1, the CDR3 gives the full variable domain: DSGVTQTPKHLITATGQRVTLRCSPRSGDLSVYWYQQSLDQGLQFLIQYYNGEERAKGNILERFSAQQFPDLHSELNLSSLELGDSALYFCASSVNRGNEQFFGPGTRLTVL.